One and the same sample provided the 25 T cell receptor beta chains below, sequenced in a study of blood T cell repertoires in COVID-19 (dated by TCRdb to 2018 to 2020). Library preparation employed the immunoSEQ multiplex PCR assay. This immuneACCESS table, as held by TCRdb, lists in-frame sequences with V and J called but not all clones. Of the missing ones, under half trace to an unresolved V gene in checked studies; the others have no known cause. For this sample there are 140,000 to 150,000 clones; about 87% appear just once. The ten largest clones represent around 1.7% of the sample. Sequenced sample: peripheral blood. All receptors come from a woman in her forties or fifties with acute or convalescent COVID-19.

V is TRBV5-6 and J is TRBJ1-1; 7 bases match TRBD1. The CDR3 extends over 14 amino acids. V lost 1 base and J lost 4; bases outside the gene matches: 4. Germline CDR1 and CDR2: SGHDT and YYEEEE. The CDR3 DNA follows: TGTGCCAGCAGCTTGATGACAGGGACCACTGAAGCTTTCTTT. The encoded protein is CASSLMTGTTEAFF.

This chain links TRBV6-4 with TRBJ2-3, with unresolved D. This CDR3 region has 14 residues. Germline CDR1 is MRHNA and CDR2 is SNTAGT. V was trimmed by 5 bases and J by 6 bases, leaving 15 bases between them. As DNA, the CDR3 is TGTGCCAGCAGTACGACTGAAGGTTTGGATACGCAGTATTTT. Translated, it gives CASSTTEGLDTQYF.

The chain joins TRBV2 to TRBJ2-7; a possible D gene is TRBD1 (5 bases). Germline V gene data show CDR1 as SNHLY and CDR2 as FYNNEI. The V end lost 3 bases, the J end lost 6 bases, and 9 bases lay between the germline ends. The CDR3 covers 12 residues. In DNA form, the CDR3 reads TGTGCCAGCAGTGATCAGGGTTCCGAGCAGTACTTC. Protein: CASSDQGSEQYF.

This clone occurred a few times. The chain employs TRBV6-5 and TRBJ2-5, with 7 bases that match TRBD2. This CDR3 region has 14 residues. J lost 5 bases, V lost 7 bases, and 10 bases had no gene match. CDR1 and CDR2 from the germline V gene are MNHEY and SVGAGI. CDR3 nucleotide sequence: TGTGCCAGCATTAACACCTTCGGGAGGGAGACCCAGTACTTC. It encodes CASINTFGRETQYF.

The chain couples TRBV2 to TRBJ2-3; 12 nucleotides align to TRBD2. CDR1 and CDR2 (germline): SNHLY, FYNNEI. The CDR3 covers 15 residues. The trim removed 6 bases at V and 4 bases at J, leaving 5 bases unmatched. The CDR3 nucleotides read TGTGCCAGCAGCCTAGCGGGAGGGATTGCAGATACGCAGTATTTT. This translates into CASSLAGGIADTQYF.

The table lists this clone with a count of one. V usage is TRBV11-2 and J usage is TRBJ1-6; D is unclear. Germline V gene lookup returns CDR1 SGHAT and CDR2 FQNNGV. Trimming took 2 bases from V and 8 from J, leaving 7 bases between them. The CDR3 length is 13 residues. This chain's CDR3 is CASSLNEDSPLHF. Here the CDR3 DNA reads TGTGCCAGCAGCTTAAATGAGGATTCACCCCTCCACTTT.

This clone was found a few times. The CDR3 nucleotides read TGTGCCAGCAGACCGACAGGGGTAAACGGCTACACCTTC. Its protein product is CASRPTGVNGYTF. V and J are TRBV6-5 and TRBJ1-2, with 8 bases lining up with TRBD1. The CDR3 extends over 13 amino acids. After removal of 6 bases from V and 8 bases from J, the junction contained 8 bases not matched to a gene. Per germline, CDR1 MNHEY and CDR2 SVGAGI.

The chain couples TRBV9 to TRBJ1-2; D gene uncertain. V lost 0 bases to trimming and J lost 0 bases, with 12 bases between them. Germline assignment: CDR1 SGDLS and CDR2 YYNGEE. This CDR3 contains 16 residues. CDR3 in amino acids: CASSVASGNSNYGYTF. CDR3 sequence (DNA): TGTGCCAGCAGCGTAGCATCCGGGAACTCTAACTATGGCTACACCTTC.

This clone showed up just once. The J gene is TRBJ2-7, the V gene TRBV9; 7 nucleotides match TRBD1. This CDR3 region has 15 residues. The germline CDR1 and CDR2 sequences are SGDLS and YYNGEE. After removal of 0 bases from V and 5 bases from J, the junction contained 8 bases not matched to a gene. The CDR3 DNA is TGTGCCAGCAGCGTAGACGACAGGGAGTACGACGAGCAGTACTTC. Protein sequence: CASSVDDREYDEQYF.

The chain combines TRBV6-1 with TRBJ1-1, with 9 bases identical to TRBD1. This CDR3 is 14 amino acids long. V shed 3 bases and J 6 bases; nucleotides not matched to a gene: 5. Germline V gene sequence: CDR1 MNHNS, CDR2 SASEGT. The DNA of the CDR3 is TGTGCCAGCAGTGAGCGGGACAGGGTCGCTGAAGCTTTCTTT. It specifies CASSERDRVAEAFF.

This chain uses TRBV19 with TRBJ2-1; 10 bases are shared with TRBD1. Germline CDR1 reads LNHDA; CDR2 reads SQIVND (reference sequence). There are 15 residues in the CDR3. The trim removed 5 bases at V and 2 bases at J, leaving 3 bases unmatched. For the CDR3, the DNA is TGTGCCAGTAGTCCGGGACAGGGGCCCTACAATGAGCAGTTCTTC. Translation: CASSPGQGPYNEQFF.

CDR3 loop: CASSLGQGWSYGYTF. CDR3 DNA: TGTGCCAGCAGCTTGGGACAGGGGTGGAGCTATGGCTACACCTTC. The chain has TRBV5-4 and TRBJ1-2, with 8 bases lining up with TRBD1. The CDR3 extends over 15 amino acids. The V segment lost 0 bases and the J segment 4 bases; nucleotides outside the gene matches: 5. CDR1 is SGHNT and CDR2 is YYREEE in the germline V gene (reference sequence).

Written as DNA, the CDR3 is TGTGCCAGCTCACCGAGTACAGGGGGTGTCACTGAAGCTTTCTTT. This encodes CASSPSTGGVTEAFF. This chain joins TRBV18 and TRBJ1-1, with 8 bases fitting TRBD1. Losses at the gene ends were 3 bases for V and 4 bases for J; bases not matched to a gene: 7. The CDR3 has 15 residues. Germline V gene sequence: CDR1 KGHSH, CDR2 LQKENI.

V gene TRBV6-5 combines with J gene TRBJ2-7; the match to TRBD1 covers 9 bases. V lost 4 bases and J lost 3; bases outside the gene matches: 4. The CDR3 totals 14 residues. The germline gives CDR1 MNHEY, CDR2 SVGAGI. The DNA of the CDR3 is TGTGCCAGCAGTTGGACAGGGGAGGACTACGAGCAGTACTTC. Its protein is CASSWTGEDYEQYF.

V usage is TRBV5-1 and J usage is TRBJ2-1; TRBD2 agrees at 8 bases. V lost 4 bases to trimming and J lost 2 bases; unmatched junction nucleotides: 20. Germline V lookup: CDR1 SGHRS, CDR2 YFSETQ. The CDR3 runs to 20 residues. In DNA form, the CDR3 reads TGCGCCAGCAGCCCCCCGGGCCCCTCCGGTAGCGGGGATACCTACAATGAGCAGTTCTTC. Its protein is CASSPPGPSGSGDTYNEQFF.

CDR3 residues: CASSDPGTSFSGNTIYF. The CDR3 DNA reads as TGTGCCAGTAGTGACCCCGGGACAAGCTTCTCTGGAAACACCATATATTTT. This rearrangement joins TRBV19 to TRBJ1-3; weak D call: TRBD1 (6 bases). Trimming pared 5 bases from V and 0 bases from J, leaving 17 bases between. The CDR3 extends over 17 amino acids. Germline loops: CDR1 LNHDA, CDR2 SQIVND (reference sequence).

This chain links TRBV29-1 with TRBJ2-7; D call uncertain. Germline assignment: CDR1 SQVTM and CDR2 ANQGSEA. The CDR3 length is 10 residues. The ends were cut back, 5 bases at V and 6 bases at J, with 8 bases in the middle. The CDR3 DNA is TGCAGCGTTCGGTTAAGCGAGCAGTACTTC. This encodes CSVRLSEQYF.

The chain uses TRBV25-1 and TRBJ1-6; no firm D call. CDR1 is MGHDK, CDR2 SYGVNS, per germline. The CDR3 is made up of 13 amino acids. Between the trimmed V and J ends, which lost 5 bases and 9 bases, there was a span of 11 bases. As DNA, the CDR3 is TGTGCCAGCAGTCAGCGGAAAAGTTCACCCCTCCACTTT. It is translated as CASSQRKSSPLHF.

This clone appeared once. The chain links TRBV7-8 to TRBJ2-3; 7 nucleotides match TRBD1. Per germline, CDR1 SGHVS and CDR2 FQNEAQ. V shed 5 bases, J shed 3 bases, and the junction held 5 bases outside the gene matches. The CDR3 contains 14 residues. The CDR3 DNA sequence: TGTGCCAGCAGCCACGACAGGGCAACAGATACGCAGTATTTT. It yields the protein CASSHDRATDTQYF.

The chain links TRBV7-9 to TRBJ1-4; a weak D match, TRBD1 (5 bases). The germline CDR1 and CDR2 sequences are SEHNR and FQNEAQ (reference sequence). Trimming cost V 1 base and J 5 bases, with 11 bases left between them. There are 15 residues in the CDR3. The CDR3 DNA follows: TGTGCCAGCAGCTTAGGGACGGGGGAGAATGAAAAACTGTTTTTT. Translated, it gives CASSLGTGENEKLFF.

The V and J genes are TRBV10-1 and TRBJ2-7; 9 nucleotides match TRBD2. The V and J ends lost 3 bases and 2 bases, in that order; junction bases with no gene match: 8. This CDR3 region has 16 residues. Germline V gives CDR1 WNHNN, CDR2 SYGVQD (reference sequence). The CDR3 sequence: CASSEKRTSATYEQYF. The DNA of the CDR3 is TGCGCCAGCAGTGAAAAGAGGACTAGCGCTACCTACGAGCAGTACTTC.

The chain combines TRBV29-1 with TRBJ1-1; the D gene is possibly TRBD1 (6 bases). Germline-derived CDR1 and CDR2 are SQVTM and ANQGSEA. The CDR3 is made up of 13 amino acids. V lost 7 bases and J 0 bases, leaving 12 bases between the germline ends. This chain's CDR3 is CSAAGGMNTEAFF. As DNA, the CDR3 is TGCAGCGCGGCGGGGGGCATGAACACTGAAGCTTTCTTT.

V and J are TRBV5-4 and TRBJ2-7; D perhaps matches TRBD2 (5 bases). Germline V gene lookup returns CDR1 SGHNT and CDR2 YYREEE (reference sequence). CDR3 length: 14 residues. Between the trimmed V and J ends, which lost 1 base and 0 bases, there was a span of 8 bases. The CDR3 spells CASSLRGASYEQYF. DNA for the CDR3: TGTGCCAGCAGCTTGCGGGGTGCCTCCTACGAGCAGTACTTC.

The V call is TRBV2, the J call TRBJ1-6; 7 bases match TRBD1. The V and J ends lost 0 bases and 10 bases, in that order; junction bases with no gene match: 15. The CDR3 contains 18 residues. Germline CDR1 and CDR2: SNHLY and FYNNEI. CDR3 nucleotide sequence: TGTGCCAGCAGTGAAGCGGGGACAGCGTCGGCAGGTTGGTCACCCCTCCACTTT. Protein product: CASSEAGTASAGWSPLHF.

This sequence joins TRBV9 and TRBJ2-7, with 10 bases identical to TRBD2. CDR1 and CDR2 from the germline V gene are SGDLS and YYNGEE. This CDR3 is built from 18 residues. V dropped 0 bases and J dropped 1; count of bases not matched to a gene: 10. The CDR3 region has the DNA TGTGCCAGCAGCGTAGAAGCCCTAGCGGGAGATAGGTCCTACGAGCAGTACTTC. Translated: CASSVEALAGDRSYEQYF.